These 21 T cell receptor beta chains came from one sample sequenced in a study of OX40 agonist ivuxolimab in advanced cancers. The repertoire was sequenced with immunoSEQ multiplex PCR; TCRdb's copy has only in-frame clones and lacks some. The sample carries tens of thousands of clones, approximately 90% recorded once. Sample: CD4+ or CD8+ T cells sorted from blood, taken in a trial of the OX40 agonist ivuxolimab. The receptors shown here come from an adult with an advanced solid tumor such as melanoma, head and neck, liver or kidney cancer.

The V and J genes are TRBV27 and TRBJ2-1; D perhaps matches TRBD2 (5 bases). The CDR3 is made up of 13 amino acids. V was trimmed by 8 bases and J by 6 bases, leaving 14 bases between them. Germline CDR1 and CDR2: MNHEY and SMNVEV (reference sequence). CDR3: CASRSLEANEQFF. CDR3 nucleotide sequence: TGTGCCAGCCGAAGTTTGGAGGCCAATGAGCAGTTCTTC.

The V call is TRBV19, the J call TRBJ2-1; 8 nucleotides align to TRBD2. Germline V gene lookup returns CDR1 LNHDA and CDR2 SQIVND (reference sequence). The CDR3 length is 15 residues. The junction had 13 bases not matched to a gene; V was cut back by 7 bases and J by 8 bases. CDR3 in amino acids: CASTPRAGDGDEQFF. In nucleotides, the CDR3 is TGTGCCAGTACTCCGAGAGCGGGAGACGGCGATGAGCAGTTCTTC.

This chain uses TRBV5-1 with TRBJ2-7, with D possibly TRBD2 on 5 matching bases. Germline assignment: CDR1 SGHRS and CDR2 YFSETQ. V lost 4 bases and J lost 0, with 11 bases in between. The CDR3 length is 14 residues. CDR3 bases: TGCGCCAGCAGCCCGGGGTCTGGCTCCTACGAGCAGTACTTC. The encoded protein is CASSPGSGSYEQYF.

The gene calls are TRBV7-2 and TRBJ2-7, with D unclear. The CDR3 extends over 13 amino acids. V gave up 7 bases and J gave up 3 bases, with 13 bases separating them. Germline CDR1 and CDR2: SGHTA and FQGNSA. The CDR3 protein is CASTLGIHYEQYF. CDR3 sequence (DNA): TGTGCCAGCACCCTGGGAATTCACTACGAGCAGTACTTC.

The CDR3 protein is CASSEWDRSYEQYF. CDR3 DNA sequence: TGTGCCAGCAGTGAATGGGATCGGTCCTACGAGCAGTACTTC. The chain recombines TRBV6-1 with TRBJ2-7; D is ambiguous. The CDR3 is 14 residues long. Germline V gene lookup returns CDR1 MNHNS and CDR2 SASEGT. The V gene lost 2 bases and the J gene lost 1 base, with 9 bases spanning the gap.

CDR3 coding DNA: TGCGCCAGCAGCTTGGGCAGGGGGTATGATCGCTATGGCTACACCTTC. Protein sequence: CASSLGRGYDRYGYTF. The V gene is TRBV5-1, the J gene TRBJ1-2, with 7 bases matching TRBD1. This CDR3 spans 16 amino acids. CDR1 and CDR2 from the germline V gene are SGHRS and YFSETQ. V shed 0 bases, J shed 4 bases, and the junction held 9 bases outside the gene matches.

In DNA, the CDR3 is TGTGCCAGTCGCTCCGGGACAGCCATCTACGAGCAGTACTTC. It codes for CASRSGTAIYEQYF. This chain uses TRBV27 with TRBJ2-7; 7 nucleotides match TRBD1. CDR1 and CDR2 (germline): MNHEY, SMNVEV (reference sequence). The trim removed 9 bases at V and 3 bases at J, leaving 11 bases unmatched. The CDR3 runs to 14 residues.

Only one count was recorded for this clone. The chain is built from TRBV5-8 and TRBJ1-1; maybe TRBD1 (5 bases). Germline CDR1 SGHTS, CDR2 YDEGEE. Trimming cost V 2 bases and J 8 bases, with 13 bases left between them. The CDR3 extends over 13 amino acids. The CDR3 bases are TGTGCCAGCAGCTTTGGTGGGGGAATCGAAGCTTTCTTT. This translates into CASSFGGGIEAFF.

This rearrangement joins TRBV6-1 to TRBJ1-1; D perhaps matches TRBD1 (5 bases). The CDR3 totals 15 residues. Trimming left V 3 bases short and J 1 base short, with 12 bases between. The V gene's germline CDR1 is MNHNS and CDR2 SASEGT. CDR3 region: CASSETVPPNTEAFF. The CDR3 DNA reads TGTGCCAGCAGTGAGACAGTCCCCCCGAACACTGAAGCTTTCTTT.

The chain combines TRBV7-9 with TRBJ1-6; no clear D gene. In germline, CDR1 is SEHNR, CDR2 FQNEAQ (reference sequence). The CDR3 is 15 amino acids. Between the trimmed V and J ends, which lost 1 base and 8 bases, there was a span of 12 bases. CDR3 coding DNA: TGTGCCAGCAGCTTAGAGATGGGCACCGATTCACCCCTCCACTTT. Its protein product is CASSLEMGTDSPLHF.

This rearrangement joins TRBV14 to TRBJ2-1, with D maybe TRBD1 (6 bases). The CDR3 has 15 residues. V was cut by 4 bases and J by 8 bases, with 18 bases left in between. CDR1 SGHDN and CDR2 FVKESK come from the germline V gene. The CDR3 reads CASSPKQTGLDEQFF. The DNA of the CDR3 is TGTGCCAGCAGCCCCAAACAGACAGGTTTGGATGAGCAGTTCTTC.

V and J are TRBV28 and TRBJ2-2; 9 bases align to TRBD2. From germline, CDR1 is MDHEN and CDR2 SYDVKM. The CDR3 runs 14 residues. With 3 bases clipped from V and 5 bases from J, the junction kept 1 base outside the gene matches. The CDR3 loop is CASSFSGRTGELFF. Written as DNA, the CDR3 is TGTGCCAGCAGTTTTAGCGGGAGAACCGGGGAGCTGTTTTTT.

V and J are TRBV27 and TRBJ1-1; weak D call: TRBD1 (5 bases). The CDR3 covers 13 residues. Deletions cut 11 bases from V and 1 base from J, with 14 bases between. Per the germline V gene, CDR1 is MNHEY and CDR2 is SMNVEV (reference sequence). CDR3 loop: CASGAGQNTEAFF. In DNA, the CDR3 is TGTGCCTCCGGTGCGGGGCAGAACACTGAAGCTTTCTTT.

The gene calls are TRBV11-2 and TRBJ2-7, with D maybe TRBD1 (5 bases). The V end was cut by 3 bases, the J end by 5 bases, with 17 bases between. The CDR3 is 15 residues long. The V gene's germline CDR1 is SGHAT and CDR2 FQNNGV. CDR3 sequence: CASSLAWGASNEQYF. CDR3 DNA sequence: TGTGCCAGCAGCTTGGCGTGGGGCGCATCCAACGAGCAGTACTTC.

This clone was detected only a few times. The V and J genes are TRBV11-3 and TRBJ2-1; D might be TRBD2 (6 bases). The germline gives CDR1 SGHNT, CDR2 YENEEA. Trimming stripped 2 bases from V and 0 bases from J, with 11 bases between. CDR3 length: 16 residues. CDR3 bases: TGTGCCAGCAGCTTATGGGACTCAAGCTCCTACAATGAGCAGTTCTTC. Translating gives CASSLWDSSSYNEQFF. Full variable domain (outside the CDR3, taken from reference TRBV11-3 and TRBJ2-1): EAGVVQSPRYKIIEKKQPVAFWCNPISGHNTLYWYLQNLGQGPELLIRYENEEAVDDSQLPKDRFSAERLKGVDSTLKIQPAELGDSAVYLCASSLWDSSSYNEQFFGPGTRLTVL.

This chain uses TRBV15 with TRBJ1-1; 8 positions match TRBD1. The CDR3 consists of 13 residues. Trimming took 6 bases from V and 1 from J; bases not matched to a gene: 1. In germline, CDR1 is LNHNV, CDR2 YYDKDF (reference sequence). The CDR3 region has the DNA TGTGCCACCAGGGGGACAGGGAACACTGAAGCTTTCTTT. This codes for CATRGTGNTEAFF. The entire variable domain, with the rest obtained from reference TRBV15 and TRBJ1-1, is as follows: DAMVIQNPRYQVTQFGKPVTLSCSQTLNHNVMYWYQQKSSQAPKLLFHYYDKDFNNEADTPDNFQSRRPNTSFCFLDIRSPGLGDTAMYLCATRGTGNTEAFFGQGTRLTVV.

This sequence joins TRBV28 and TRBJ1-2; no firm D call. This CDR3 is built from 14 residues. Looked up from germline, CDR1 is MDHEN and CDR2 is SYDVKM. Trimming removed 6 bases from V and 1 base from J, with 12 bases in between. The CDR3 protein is CASRSRVINYGYTF. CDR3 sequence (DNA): TGTGCCAGCAGAAGCCGAGTGATTAACTATGGCTACACCTTC.

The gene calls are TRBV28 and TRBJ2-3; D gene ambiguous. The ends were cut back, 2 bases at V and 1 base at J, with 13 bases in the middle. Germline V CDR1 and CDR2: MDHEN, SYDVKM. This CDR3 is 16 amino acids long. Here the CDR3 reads CASSLILASGTDTQYF. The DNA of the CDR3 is TGTGCCAGCAGTTTAATATTAGCAAGTGGCACAGATACGCAGTATTTT. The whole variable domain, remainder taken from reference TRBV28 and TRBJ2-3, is DVKVTQSSRYLVKRTGEKVFLECVQDMDHENMFWYRQDPGLGLRLIYFSYDVKMKEKGDIPEGYSVSREKKERFSLILESASTNQTSMYLCASSLILASGTDTQYFGPGTRLTVL.

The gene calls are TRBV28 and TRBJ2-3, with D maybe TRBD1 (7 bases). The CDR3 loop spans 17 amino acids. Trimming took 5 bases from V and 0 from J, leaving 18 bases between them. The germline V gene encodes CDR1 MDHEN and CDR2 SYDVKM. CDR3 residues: CASSLWAGGLSTDTQYF. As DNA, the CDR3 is TGTGCCAGCAGTCTCTGGGCAGGGGGGCTTAGCACAGATACGCAGTATTTT. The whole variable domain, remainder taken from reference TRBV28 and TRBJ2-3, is DVKVTQSSRYLVKRTGEKVFLECVQDMDHENMFWYRQDPGLGLRLIYFSYDVKMKEKGDIPEGYSVSREKKERFSLILESASTNQTSMYLCASSLWAGGLSTDTQYFGPGTRLTVL.

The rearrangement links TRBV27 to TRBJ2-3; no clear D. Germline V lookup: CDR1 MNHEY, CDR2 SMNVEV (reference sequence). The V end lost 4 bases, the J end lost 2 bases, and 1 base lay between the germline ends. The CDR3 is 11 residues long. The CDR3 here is CASSSTDTQYF. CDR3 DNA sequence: TGTGCCAGCAGTTCCACAGATACGCAGTATTTT.

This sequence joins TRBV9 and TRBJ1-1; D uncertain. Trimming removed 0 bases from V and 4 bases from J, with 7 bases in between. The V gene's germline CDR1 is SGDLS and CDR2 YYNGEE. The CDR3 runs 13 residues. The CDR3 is CASSVELPTEAFF. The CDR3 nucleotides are TGTGCCAGCAGCGTAGAACTCCCCACTGAAGCTTTCTTT.